The 29 T cell receptor beta chains below come from one sample, sequenced in a study of response to subunit inactivated influenza vaccine. A single record per CDR3 protein comes from TCRdb applying MiXCR to the RT-PCR reads. The sample comprises 860,000 or so distinct CDR3 sequences, 21% of which are singletons, and 9.5% to 13% rests with the top ten. Sequenced here: PBMCs from blood, sampled roughly 5 days after vaccination. These receptors were collected from a man aged 50-59 years who received an inactivated influenza vaccine.

This clonotype was detected only a few times. The chain has TRBV6-1 and TRBJ2-7; D is possibly TRBD1 (6 bases). From germline, CDR1 is MNHNS and CDR2 SASEGT. Trimming stripped 8 bases from V and 7 bases from J, with 15 bases between. The CDR3 length is 12 residues. CDR3 amino acids: CASGGRGLEQYF. CDR3 sequence (DNA): TGTGCCAGCGGCGGCAGGGGCCTGGAGCAGTACTTC.

This clonotype has at least ten counts. The chain links TRBV7-2 to TRBJ1-6, with unresolved D. V dropped 0 bases and J dropped 14 bases, with 14 bases sitting between them. The CDR3 contains 14 residues. CDR1 SGHTA and CDR2 FQGNSA come from the germline V gene. The CDR3 sequence: CASSLAKGGRSLHF. The CDR3 DNA is TGTGCCAGCAGCTTAGCTAAAGGTGGGAGATCCCTCCACTTT.

V usage is TRBV4-3 and J usage is TRBJ2-6; D ambiguous. The CDR3 covers 18 residues. Germline assignment: CDR1 LGHNA and CDR2 YSLEER. Trimming stripped 0 bases from V and 1 base from J, with 13 bases between. The CDR3, as DNA: TGCGCCAGCAGCCAAGACCCGTTTTACGGTTCTGGGGCCAACGTCCTGACTTTC. Amino acids: CASSQDPFYGSGANVLTF.

Notes on this clonotype: A junction boundary mismatches the germline segment, possibly from a read error. This chain connects TRBV7-2 to TRBJ2-7; TRBD1 is a possible D gene (5 bases). The germline V gene has CDR1 SGHTA and CDR2 FQGNSA. The CDR3 is 13 residues long. DNA for the CDR3: TGTGCCAACAGCCCAGACAGAATCGACGAGCAGTACTTC. Translating it yields CANSPDRIDEQYF. The whole variable domain, remainder taken from reference TRBV7-2 and TRBJ2-7, is GAGVSQSPSNKVTEKGKDVELRCDPISGHTALYWYRQSLGQGLEFLIYFQGNSAPDKSGLPSDRFSAERTGGSVSTLTIQRTQQEDSAVYLCANSPDRIDEQYFGPGTRLTVT.

This clonotype was observed many times. The chain links TRBV5-1 to TRBJ2-3; no clear D gene. The CDR3 contains 16 residues. V was trimmed by 0 bases and J by 2 bases, leaving 13 bases between them. Germline V gene data show CDR1 as SGHRS and CDR2 as YFSETQ. The CDR3 spells CASSLVRDVTTDTQYF. The CDR3, as DNA: TGCGCCAGCAGCTTGGTTAGGGATGTGACCACAGATACGCAGTATTTT.

The gene calls are TRBV5-1 and TRBJ2-6; weak D call: TRBD1 (6 bases). Germline CDR1 SGHRS, CDR2 YFSETQ. This CDR3 contains 16 residues. V lost 1 base and J lost 4, with 12 bases in between. Here the CDR3 reads CASSLRGLRGANVLTF. CDR3 nucleotides: TGCGCCAGCAGCTTGAGGGGGTTGAGAGGGGCCAACGTCCTGACTTTC.

This clonotype was seen at least ten times. A read error may produce the germline difference seen at one junction end. This chain links TRBV5-1 with TRBJ1-1; D gene ambiguous. Germline lookup yields CDR1 SGHRS and CDR2 YFSETQ. This CDR3 is 11 amino acids long. CDR3 in DNA: TGTGCCAGCAGTTTAGCCGGGGAGGCTTTCTTT. This gives the protein CASSLAGEAFF.

The gene calls are TRBV20-1 and TRBJ2-3; TRBD2 matches at 8 bases. This CDR3 contains 16 residues. Unmatched junction bases numbered 9, after V lost 2 bases and J lost 2 bases. Germline CDR1 reads DFQATT; CDR2 reads SNEGSKA (reference sequence). The CDR3 sequence is CSARPTSGLFTDTQYF. The CDR3 DNA is TGCAGTGCTAGACCAACTAGCGGACTATTCACAGATACGCAGTATTTT.

V gene TRBV20-1 combines with J gene TRBJ2-7; TRBD1 is a possible D gene (7 bases). V lost 5 bases and J lost 2, with 19 bases in between. The CDR3 loop spans 15 amino acids. Germline CDR1 and CDR2: DFQATT and SNEGSKA (reference sequence). The DNA for the CDR3 is TGCAGTGCTGCCCGGGGCAGGGGGGCGGCCTACGAGCAGTACTTC. Translating it yields CSAARGRGAAYEQYF.

Comments on this clonotype: This may be a read error: a much more frequent sequence differs by one nucleotide. V and J are TRBV20-1 and TRBJ2-5, with a tentative D call TRBD1 (5 bases). CDR3 length: 15 amino acids. Germline CDR1 DFQATT, CDR2 SNEGSKA (reference sequence). Here the CDR3 DNA reads TGCAGTGATAGAGATTCAATAAGGGGCAGAGAGACCCAGTACTTC. Protein product: CSDRDSIRGRETQYF.

The V and J genes are TRBV12-3 or TRBV12-4 and TRBJ1-2; possibly TRBD1 for D (5 bases). V was clipped by 6 bases and J by 3 bases, with 20 bases between them. CDR3 length: 16 amino acids. CDR3 sequence: CASSVSAGFGDYGYTF. The CDR3 coding sequence is TGTGCCAGCAGCGTTTCAGCAGGGTTCGGGGACTATGGCTACACCTTC.

In this sample, this clonotype turned up a few times. This chain links TRBV5-1 with TRBJ2-1; 9 nucleotides agree with TRBD2. This CDR3 region has 15 residues. J was trimmed by 8 bases and V by 0 bases; bases with no gene match: 6. Per the germline V gene, CDR1 is SGHRS and CDR2 is YFSETQ. For the CDR3, the DNA is TGCGCCAGCAGCTTGGCTCTTGCGGGAGGGGATGAGCAGTTCTTC. It specifies CASSLALAGGDEQFF.

This clonotype was observed a handful of times. This chain links TRBV28 with TRBJ2-1; 8 bases agree with TRBD2. V was pared by 5 bases and J by 4 bases, with 10 bases of the junction left unmatched. The V gene's germline CDR1 is MDHEN and CDR2 SYDVKM. The CDR3 loop spans 16 amino acids. The CDR3 spells CASSLFRTSIYNEQFF. In DNA form, the CDR3 reads TGTGCCAGCAGTCTCTTCCGGACTAGCATTTACAATGAGCAGTTCTTC.

The CDR3 nucleotides are TGTGCCACCAGCGGGTATGGGAGGGCTGGGACCTACAATGAGCAGTTCTTC. Its translation is CATSGYGRAGTYNEQFF. V gene TRBV24-1 combines with J gene TRBJ2-1; the match to TRBD2 covers 7 bases. The V segment lost 7 bases and the J segment 2 bases; nucleotides outside the gene matches: 13. The CDR3 consists of 17 residues. Germline V lookup: CDR1 KGHDR, CDR2 SFDVKD.

V gene TRBV6-1 combines with J gene TRBJ1-6, with no clear D. The CDR3 has 15 amino acids. The V and J ends lost 3 bases and 0 bases respectively, with 6 bases between them. In germline, CDR1 is MNHNS, CDR2 SASEGT. The DNA for the CDR3 is TGTGCCAGCAGTGAGATGAGCTCCTATAATTCACCCCTCCACTTT. It encodes CASSEMSSYNSPLHF.

In its sample, this clonotype was seen a few times. The V call is TRBV6-5, the J call TRBJ2-7; 8 bases align to TRBD1. Losses at the gene ends were 1 base for V and 6 bases for J; bases not matched to a gene: 8. In germline, CDR1 is MNHEY, CDR2 SVGAGI. The CDR3 length is 15 residues. CDR3 protein: CASSYYGQGEREQYF. CDR3 DNA: TGTGCCAGCAGTTACTATGGACAGGGAGAACGCGAGCAGTACTTC.

This clonotype came up many times. This chain links TRBV5-1 with TRBJ2-5; unclear D gene. V lost 0 bases to trimming and J lost 5 bases, with 8 bases between them. CDR1 is SGHRS, CDR2 YFSETQ, per germline. There are 13 residues in the CDR3. CDR3 coding DNA: TGCGCCAGCAGCTTGGAGGCCAGCGAGACCCAGTACTTC. This translates into CASSLEASETQYF.

The CDR3 DNA follows: TGTGCCAGCAGCTTGGCCCTTCAGGGGGCAAGGGGCTACACCTTC. As protein: CASSLALQGARGYTF. The chain uses TRBV5-8 and TRBJ1-2; 8 nucleotides line up with TRBD1. Germline V gene sequence: CDR1 SGHTS, CDR2 YDEGEE. There are 15 residues in the CDR3. J lost 8 bases, V lost 0 bases, and 9 bases had no gene match.

The chain joins TRBV20-1 to TRBJ2-3; 12 bases are a match to TRBD2. V lost 5 bases and J lost 6; bases outside the gene matches: 12. This CDR3 region has 16 residues. The V gene's germline CDR1 is DFQATT and CDR2 SNEGSKA (reference sequence). In DNA, the CDR3 is TGCAGTGCTTATGCACTTACTAGCGGGAGGTCCGATACGCAGTATTTT. The encoded protein is CSAYALTSGRSDTQYF.

This clonotype was seen more than once but under ten times. This chain connects TRBV20-1 to TRBJ1-6; the D is unclear. Germline CDR1 DFQATT, CDR2 SNEGSKA (reference sequence). The CDR3 is 12 amino acids. The V gene lost 6 bases and the J gene lost 14 bases, with 17 bases spanning the gap. In DNA form, the CDR3 reads TGCAGTGCCTTTTCGACCGCTTCGGCCCTCCACTTT. The encoded protein is CSAFSTASALHF.

This clonotype was seen a handful of times. The rearrangement joins TRBV3-1 to TRBJ2-7; 7 nucleotides agree with TRBD2. CDR1 and CDR2 (germline): LGHDT, YNNKEL (reference sequence). This CDR3 region has 15 residues. V shed 1 base and J 2 bases; nucleotides not matched to a gene: 5. Here the CDR3 reads CASSQGAGTTYEQYF. The CDR3 DNA reads as TGTGCCAGCAGCCAAGGAGCGGGAACCACCTACGAGCAGTACTTC.

This clonotype appeared many times. V and J are TRBV20-1 and TRBJ1-2, with D perhaps matching TRBD1 (6 bases). Germline V gives CDR1 DFQATT, CDR2 SNEGSKA (reference sequence). Trimming removed 3 bases at V and 7 bases at J, with 15 bases between. The CDR3 extends over 13 amino acids. CDR3 nucleotide sequence: TGCAGTGCTAGCCGGTTGGGGGCCGGTGGCTACACCTTC. Its protein product is CSASRLGAGGYTF.

The chain carries TRBV21-1 and TRBJ1-4; the listed D gene, TRBD1, was not tested against the DNA. TRBV21-1 constitutes a pseudogene. This CDR3 contains 14 residues. The CDR3 sequence is CASRTGPDNEKLFF. CDR3 coding DNA: TGTGCCAGCAGGACAGGGCCAGATAATGAAAAACTGTTTTTT.

The rearrangement joins TRBV7-6 to TRBJ2-1; 11 bases fit TRBD2. After removal of 3 bases from V and 9 bases from J, the junction contained 10 bases not matched to a gene. This CDR3 comprises 16 residues. From germline, CDR1 is SGHVS and CDR2 FNYEAQ. The CDR3 DNA follows: TGTGCCAGCAGCTTCGAACTAGCGGGAGACGCGAGTGAGCAGTTCTTC. Protein: CASSFELAGDASEQFF. The full variable domain, its missing parts supplied by reference TRBV7-6 and TRBJ2-1, is GAGVSQSPRYKVTKRGQDVALRCDPISGHVSLYWYRQALGQGPEFLTYFNYEAQQDKSGLPNDRFSAERPEGSISTLTIQRTEQRDSAMYRCASSFELAGDASEQFFGPGTRLTVL.

The V and J genes are TRBV24-1 and TRBJ2-3, with TRBD2 identical over 12 bases. Germline V CDR1 and CDR2: KGHDR, SFDVKD. CDR3 length: 17 residues. V was clipped by 3 bases and J by 4 bases; unmatched bases: 7. CDR3 nucleotides: TGTGCCACCAGTGATCACCTGACTAGCGGGAGCGCAGATACGCAGTATTTT. Residues: CATSDHLTSGSADTQYF.

This clonotype occurred many times. The chain combines TRBV5-1 with TRBJ2-7, with no clear D. CDR1 SGHRS and CDR2 YFSETQ come from the germline V gene. V gave up 0 bases and J gave up 2 bases, with 12 bases separating them. There are 15 residues in the CDR3. The CDR3 sequence is CASSLDLSITYEQYF. CDR3 coding DNA: TGCGCCAGCAGCTTGGACCTGTCGATTACCTACGAGCAGTACTTC. Filled out from reference TRBV5-1 and TRBJ2-7, the complete variable domain reads KAGVTQTPRYLIKTRGQQVTLSCSPISGHRSVSWYQQTPGQGLQFLFEYFSETQRNKGNFPGRFSGRQFSNSRSEMNVSTLELGDSALYLCASSLDLSITYEQYFGPGTRLTVT.

This clonotype has ten or more counts. Here the CDR3 DNA reads TGCGCCAGCAGCTTGGAATCGTTGGGCAACACCGGGGAGCTGTTTTTT. Encoded protein: CASSLESLGNTGELFF. The V call is TRBV5-1, the J call TRBJ2-2; no clear D gene. Germline lookup yields CDR1 SGHRS and CDR2 YFSETQ. The V and J ends lost 0 bases and 2 bases respectively, with 11 bases between them. This CDR3 is built from 16 residues.

This clonotype was seen more than once but under ten times. The genes are TRBV29-1 and TRBJ2-1; 8 bases align to TRBD1. Germline CDR1 and CDR2: SQVTM and ANQGSEA. CDR3 length: 13 amino acids. The V gene end was trimmed by 7 bases and the J gene end by 8 bases; junction bases not matched to a gene: 10. CDR3 residues: CSAGDRTIDEQFF. The DNA for the CDR3 is TGCAGCGCCGGGGACAGGACTATCGATGAGCAGTTCTTC.

In its sample, this clonotype was seen a few times. The chain uses TRBV28 and TRBJ1-5; D remains unclear. V was cut by 5 bases and J by 10 bases, with 15 bases left in between. The CDR3 has 13 amino acids. From germline, CDR1 is MDHEN and CDR2 SYDVKM. The DNA for the CDR3 is TGTGCCAGCAGTCCGTCCCGACTCCTTCCCCAGCATTTT. Protein sequence: CASSPSRLLPQHF. The full variable domain, completed using reference TRBV28 and TRBJ1-5, is DVKVTQSSRYLVKRTGEKVFLECVQDMDHENMFWYRQDPGLGLRLIYFSYDVKMKEKGDIPEGYSVSREKKERFSLILESASTNQTSMYLCASSPSRLLPQHFGDGTRLSIL.